The rows below give T cell receptor beta chains drawn from one sample of a study of ipilimumab plus nivolumab after autologous stem cell transplantation. The table came from immunoSEQ multiplex PCR; TCRdb's copy has only in-frame clones and leaves some out. The top ten clones hold about 8% of a sample with roughly 9,700 clones, nearly 80% of them seen once. The sample was PBMCs, taken in a trial of ipilimumab plus nivolumab as post-transplant consolidation. The origin of the receptors is a male donor with diffuse large B-cell lymphoma. Each CDR3 is given with its conserved first and last residue. The order of the fields is J gene, clone size, D gene, V gene, CDR3 protein, CDR3 DNA. The D gene is left open where the match is weak. Clone size, where shown, is once, few, many, or a class for clones that have expanded.

TRBJ2-5 few NA TRBV5-1 CASSPMDGGQETQYF TGCGCCAGCAGCCCAATGGACGGCGGCCAAGAGACCCAGTACTTC
TRBJ2-7 NA NA TRBV18 CASSKDRYEQYF TGTGCCAGCTCGAAAGATCGGTACGAGCAGTACTTC
TRBJ2-1 NA NA TRBV7-6 CASSLPTGSYNEQFF TGTGCCAGCAGCCTCCCCACAGGGAGCTACAATGAGCAGTTCTTC
TRBJ2-4 NA TRBD1 TRBV7-9 CASSLQGGNIQYF TGTGCCAGCAGCCTACAGGGGGGAAACATTCAGTACTTC
TRBJ2-7 few NA TRBV7-8 CASGAFLAVSYEQYF TGTGCCAGCGGGGCCTTTTTAGCGGTTTCCTACGAGCAGTACTTC
TRBJ2-2 NA NA TRBV7-6 CASSLRGAVTGELFF TGTGCCAGCAGCTTAAGGGGGGCGGTCACCGGGGAGCTGTTTTTT
TRBJ1-5 NA NA TRBV4-1 CASSQEGLIGQPQHF TGCGCCAGCAGCCAAGAAGGTCTTATAGGCCAGCCCCAGCATTTT
TRBJ2-7 NA NA TRBV5-6 CASSLGTRKHEQYF TGTGCCAGCAGCCTCGGGACCCGAAAACACGAGCAGTACTTC
TRBJ2-1 NA NA TRBV5-1 CASSLGLRNEQFF TGCGCCAGCAGCTTGGGGTTAAGGAATGAGCAGTTCTTC
TRBJ2-3 once TRBD2 TRBV27 CASSHLLAGGTDTQYF TGTGCCAGCAGTCACCTACTAGCGGGGGGCACAGATACGCAGTATTTT
TRBJ2-1 few TRBD2 TRBV30 CAWSVPGLAVGEQFF TGTGCCTGGAGTGTACCCGGACTAGCTGTTGGTGAGCAGTTCTTC
TRBJ2-7 NA NA TRBV7-6 CASSFGQGSEQYF TGTGCCAGCAGCTTTGGTCAAGGAAGTGAGCAGTACTTC
TRBJ2-7 NA NA TRBV19 CASSLRGDTYEQYF TGTGCCAGTAGTCTGAGGGGGGATACCTACGAGCAGTACTTC
TRBJ1-6 NA NA TRBV9 CASSPRQDSPLHF TGTGCCAGCAGCCCAAGACAGGATTCACCCCTCCACTTT
TRBJ1-4 NA TRBD1 TRBV6-1 CASRGQSGVKKLFF TGTGCCAGCAGGGGACAGTCGGGGGTCAAAAAACTGTTTTTT
TRBJ2-1 medium-sized NA TRBV29-1 CSVRARGYNEQFF TGCAGCGTCCGGGCCCGTGGCTACAATGAGCAGTTCTTC
TRBJ2-5 NA NA TRBV7-9 CASSDGGQETQYF TGTGCCAGCAGCGACGGGGGACAAGAGACCCAGTACTTC
TRBJ2-5 NA NA TRBV23-1 CASSQHGTGQYF TGCGCCAGCAGTCAACACGGGACGGGGCAGTACTTC
TRBJ2-1 NA TRBD2 TRBV18 CASSPPRTSGYNEQFF TGTGCCAGCTCACCACCGCGGACTAGCGGATACAATGAGCAGTTCTTC
TRBJ1-2 NA TRBD1 TRBV30 CAWSGTGGLGTF TGTGCCTGGAGTGGGACAGGAGGGCTTGGGACCTTC
TRBJ1-1 NA NA TRBV2 CASSEQGGGNTEAFF TGTGCCAGCAGTGAACAGGGAGGGGGGAACACTGAAGCTTTCTTT
TRBJ1-4 NA NA TRBV4-3 CASSQGGVVDEKLFF TGCGCCAGCAGCCAAGGAGGGGTCGTGGATGAAAAACTGTTTTTT
TRBJ1-2 medium-sized TRBD1 TRBV19 CASSIVTGNDYGYTF TGTGCCAGTAGTATAGTGACAGGGAACGACTATGGCTACACCTTC
TRBJ1-4 NA NA TRBV4-2 CASSQGDRSTNEKLFF TGTGCCAGCAGCCAGGGGGACCGGTCAACTAATGAAAAACTGTTTTTT
TRBJ1-2 NA TRBD1 TRBV5-5 CASSQDRTYGYTF TGTGCCAGCAGCCAGGACAGGACCTATGGCTACACCTTC
TRBJ2-5 NA TRBD2 TRBV28 CASSLRLAGLQETQYF TGTGCCAGCAGTCTCCGACTAGCGGGGCTCCAAGAGACCCAGTACTTC
TRBJ2-2 NA NA TRBV19 CASSRDTANTGELFF TGTGCCAGTAGTAGAGACACCGCGAACACCGGGGAGCTGTTTTTT
TRBJ2-1 NA NA TRBV7-5 CARSLRRLAGGLVEQFF TGTGCCAGAAGCTTAAGGAGGCTAGCGGGGGGTTTGGTTGAGCAGTTCTTC
TRBJ2-7 NA NA TRBV4-3 CASSQYSGTSYEQYF TGCGCCAGCAGCCAATACTCAGGAACCTCCTACGAGCAGTACTTC
TRBJ2-3 NA NA TRBV28 CASSLWDGGTDTQYF TGTGCCAGCAGTTTGTGGGACGGTGGCACAGATACGCAGTATTTT
TRBJ2-1 NA NA TRBV10-3 CAASGTANNEQFF TGTGCCGCTTCCGGGACGGCGAACAATGAGCAGTTCTTC
TRBJ1-6 NA TRBD1 TRBV5-5 CASSLGTGLPSSYNSPLHF TGTGCCAGCAGCTTGGGGACAGGCCTACCGAGCTCCTATAATTCACCCCTCCACTTT
TRBJ2-2 few TRBD1 TRBV5-1 CASSTDRDGELFF TGCGCCAGCAGCACGGACAGGGACGGGGAGCTGTTTTTT
TRBJ2-5 NA NA TRBV10-1 CASSESGQAPYQETQYF TGCGCCAGCAGTGAGTCGGGGCAGGCCCCTTACCAAGAGACCCAGTACTTC
TRBJ2-2 NA NA TRBV5-1 CASSPSGGYFHTGELFF TGCGCCAGCAGCCCCTCAGGGGGGTACTTCCACACCGGGGAGCTGTTTTTT
TRBJ1-1 NA NA TRBV18 CASSLRLDTEAFF TGTGCCAGCTCACTAAGACTCGACACTGAAGCTTTCTTT
TRBJ1-4 NA NA TRBV28 CASSTRTLKLFF TGTGCCAGCAGTACCCGGACCCTAAAACTGTTTTTT
TRBJ1-3 NA NA TRBV5-5 CASRAGTSGNTIYF TGTGCCAGCAGGGCCGGGACAAGTGGAAACACCATATATTTT
TRBJ1-6 NA NA TRBV15 CATSAGPLTNSPLHF TGTGCCACCAGCGCAGGTCCCTTGACTAATTCACCCCTCCACTTT
TRBJ2-7 NA NA TRBV7-2 CASSRHIAYEQYF TGTGCCAGCAGCCGACATATAGCCTACGAGCAGTACTTC
TRBJ2-7 once TRBD1 TRBV6-5 CASKITGGLSYEQYF TGTGCCAGCAAGATAACAGGGGGCCTCTCCTACGAGCAGTACTTC
TRBJ2-7 NA NA TRBV7-6 CASSLAPGSGYEQYF TGTGCCAGCAGCTTAGCCCCCGGGTCCGGTTACGAGCAGTACTTC
TRBJ2-4 NA NA TRBV14 CASSQVSGGNIQYF TGTGCCAGCAGCCAAGTATCTGGGGGGAACATTCAGTACTTC